Sequencing of this TCR beta chain was carried out in a study of T cell clonality in common variable immunodeficiency. The data were produced by immunoSEQ multiplex PCR, yet TCRdb's version contains in-frame clones alone and is incomplete. The sample yields roughly 9,900 clones, without any singletons. Most patients and controls had Caucasian heritage. Study-level findings and limits: CVID subjects had higher TCRbeta clonality than healthy controls, most marked in about a third. Fewer TCRbeta clones were shared among CVID subjects than controls. Patient heterogeneity in the CVID cohort limited correlations between repertoire features and clinical complications. Fewer deletions and N-nucleotide insertions were reportedly seen in common variable immunodeficiency TCR beta sequences.

As to this clone: No antigen is known for it.

The sequencing input was peripheral blood mononuclear cells. The TCR comes from a human donor with common variable immunodeficiency.

The CDR3 DNA, read in part, is TGTGCCAGTAAGAGGGACACAGCCTACAATGAG. Its translation: CASKRDTAYNE. The full CDR3 protein is CASKRDTAYNEQFF. The chain recombines TRBV19 with TRBJ2-1; D possibly corresponds to TRBD1 (6 bases). The CDR3 is cut off 3 residues early in the read; its end comes from the germline J gene. CDR1 is LNHDA, CDR2 SQIVND, per germline (reference sequence). The CDR3 is made up of 14 amino acids. V dropped 7 bases and J dropped 2 bases, with 12 bases sitting between them.